The 26 T cell receptor beta chains given below trace back to one sample, sequenced in a study of molecular identifiers for immune sequencing clone quantification. TCRdb re-derived calls from the PCR reads in MiXCR, one entry per CDR3 protein. Among under 75,000 distinct CDR3 sequences listed, around a fifth were seen once. Material for sequencing was naive CD8+ T cells from blood, with Jurkat cell RNA spiked in. Subset here: FACS-sorted CD8+CD4-CCR7+CD45RA+ naive T cells. Source of these receptors: a human donor in good health. Some libraries in this study had Jurkat cell RNA spiked in.

This clonotype has ten or more counts. The rearrangement links TRBV27 to TRBJ1-6; D possibly corresponds to TRBD1 (5 bases). Germline-derived CDR1 and CDR2 are MNHEY and SMNVEV (reference sequence). Trimming took 0 bases from V and 0 from J, leaving 9 bases between them. The CDR3 is 17 amino acids. CDR3 sequence: CASSLSGTYSYNSPLHF. The CDR3 DNA reads as TGTGCCAGCAGTTTATCAGGGACCTACTCCTATAATTCACCCCTCCACTTT.

Notes on this clonotype: It may be a read error: a sequence one base away is much more abundant. The chain is built from TRBV27 and TRBJ2-3; 8 bases are a match to TRBD1. The CDR3 contains 16 residues. The germline gives CDR1 MNHEY, CDR2 SMNVEV (reference sequence). With V trimmed by 5 bases and J by 1 base, 8 bases remained unmatched. The chain's CDR3 is CASSLTGGVGTDTQYF. In nucleotides, the CDR3 is TGTGCCAGCAGTCTCACAGGGGGAGTGGGCACAGATACGCAGTATTTT.

The table lists this clonotype with many counts. The rearrangement links TRBV6-6 to TRBJ1-5; TRBD1 agrees at 7 bases. CDR3 size: 16 residues. Germline CDR1 and CDR2: MNHNY and SVGAGI (reference sequence). V shed 2 bases, J shed 5 bases, and the junction held 9 bases outside the gene matches. For the CDR3, the DNA is TGTGCCAGCAGTTACATCCCGGGACAGAAAGATCAGCCCCAGCATTTT. Encoded protein: CASSYIPGQKDQPQHF.

Ten or more counts support this clonotype. The rearrangement joins TRBV11-2 to TRBJ2-4; TRBD2 agrees at 7 bases. The CDR3 sequence is 17 residues long. V dropped 3 bases and J dropped 2; count of bases not matched to a gene: 10. Germline CDR1 and CDR2: SGHAT and FQNNGV. CDR3 nucleotides: TGTGCCAGCAGCTTGGTCAGCCGGGAGGTGACCAAAAACATTCAGTACTTC. Translation gives CASSLVSREVTKNIQYF.

The chain is built from TRBV5-6 and TRBJ1-4; no firm D call. The CDR3 sequence is 18 residues long. The V and J ends lost 1 base and 0 bases respectively, with 16 bases between them. In germline, CDR1 is SGHDT, CDR2 YYEEEE. CDR3 region: CASSLSMTVSPTNEKLFF. The CDR3 DNA reads as TGTGCCAGCAGCTTGAGCATGACGGTTTCCCCAACTAATGAAAAACTGTTTTTT.

Details on this clonotype: A read error is possible here, since a much larger clone lies one base away. This rearrangement joins TRBV7-6 to TRBJ2-5, with TRBD2 matching over 12 bases. Germline V gives CDR1 SGHVS, CDR2 FNYEAQ. The CDR3 spans 17 residues. The trim removed 7 bases at V and 3 bases at J, leaving 12 bases unmatched. CDR3 sequence (DNA): TGTGCCAGCAACGAACACCCGGGACTAGCGGGTGAAGAGACCCAGTACTTC. It codes for CASNEHPGLAGEETQYF. Supplemented by reference TRBV7-6 and TRBJ2-5, the full variable domain reads GAGVSQSPRYKVTKRGQDVALRCDPISGHVSLYWYRQALGQGPEFLTYFNYEAQQDKSGLPNDRFSAERPEGSISTLTIQRTEQRDSAMYRCASNEHPGLAGEETQYFGPGTRLLVL.

This clonotype was found many times. CDR3 protein: CSVRSDRAYEQYF. CDR3 bases: TGCAGCGTGAGGTCCGACAGGGCCTACGAGCAGTACTTC. The chain links TRBV29-1 to TRBJ2-7; 7 bases are shared with TRBD1. This CDR3 is 13 amino acids long. CDR1 and CDR2 from the germline V gene are SQVTM and ANQGSEA. The V gene end was trimmed by 6 bases and the J gene end by 2 bases; junction bases not matched to a gene: 7.

This clonotype was recorded at least ten times. The chain recombines TRBV3-1 with TRBJ2-2; no clear D. This CDR3 is built from 18 residues. Deletions cut 0 bases from V and 2 bases from J, with 16 bases between. Germline V gene lookup returns CDR1 LGHDT and CDR2 YNNKEL (reference sequence). CDR3 in DNA: TGTGCCAGCAGCCAAGAACTTTGGTACAGAATAAACACCGGGGAGCTGTTTTTT. Its protein product is CASSQELWYRINTGELFF. Complete variable domain (other parts from reference TRBV3-1 and TRBJ2-2): DTAVSQTPKYLVTQMGNDKSIKCEQNLGHDTMYWYKQDSKKFLKIMFSYNNKELIINETVPNRFSPKSPDKAHLNLHINSLELGDSAVYFCASSQELWYRINTGELFFGEGSRLTVL.

This clonotype was seen only a few times. DNA of the CDR3: TGTGCCAGCAGCTTGTATTTAGGCGGGAGGGCCCCCTACAATGAGCAGTTCTTC. Translation: CASSLYLGGRAPYNEQFF. J is TRBJ2-1 and V is TRBV5-6; 9 positions match TRBD2. The CDR3 covers 18 residues. The germline gives CDR1 SGHDT, CDR2 YYEEEE. After removal of 1 base from V and 2 bases from J, the junction contained 10 bases not matched to a gene.

The sample holds many counts of this clonotype. This chain uses TRBV6-2 or TRBV6-3 with TRBJ2-1; D gene unclear. The germline V gene encodes CDR1 MNHEY and CDR2 SVGEGT. V was shortened by 0 bases and J by 7 bases, with 16 bases between the two germline ends. The CDR3 sequence is 16 residues long. CDR3 in DNA: TGTGCCAGCAGTTACTCCGACGCGTCGTGGGGAAATGAGCAGTTCTTC. Protein product: CASSYSDASWGNEQFF.

The sample holds many counts of this clonotype. J is TRBJ2-5 and V is TRBV23-1; D could derive from TRBD1 or TRBD2 (5 bases each). TRBV23-1 is classed as an ORF, of uncertain function. CDR3 length: 14 residues. V was clipped by 3 bases and J by 3 bases, with 11 bases between them. CDR3 sequence reads: CASSHEGLEETQYF. DNA of the CDR3: TGCGCCAGCAGTCATGAGGGGTTAGAAGAGACCCAGTACTTC.

This clonotype was observed at least ten times. V is TRBV5-4 and J is TRBJ2-5, with 11 positions matching TRBD2. Germline CDR1 reads SGHNT; CDR2 reads YYREEE (reference sequence). This CDR3 comprises 15 residues. J was trimmed by 5 bases and V by 5 bases; bases with no gene match: 8. CDR3 DNA: TGTGCCAGCAGGTTAGCGGGAGGGCGTCGGGAGACCCAGTACTTC. Translated: CASRLAGGRRETQYF.

The chain employs TRBV7-8 and TRBJ2-5; 8 bases map to TRBD2. The CDR3 runs 17 residues. From germline, CDR1 is SGHVS and CDR2 FQNEAQ. The trim removed 6 bases at V and 2 bases at J, leaving 14 bases unmatched. CDR3 sequence reads: CASSSPGASGFQETQYF. The CDR3 nucleotides are TGTGCCAGCAGTTCACCCGGGGCTAGCGGGTTTCAAGAGACCCAGTACTTC.

With regard to this clonotype: This may be a read error, as it is one base from a much larger clone. This chain connects TRBV6-2 or TRBV6-3 to TRBJ2-2, with a possible D match to TRBD2 (6 bases). Germline V CDR1 and CDR2: MNHEY, SVGEGT. This CDR3 is 15 amino acids long. The CDR3 here is CASTPSGRSAGGLFF. CDR3 DNA sequence: TGTGCCAGCACCCCCTCGGGGAGGTCGGCCGGGGGGCTGTTTTTT.

The sample holds a few counts of this clonotype. The V and J genes are TRBV4-1 and TRBJ2-7; no clear D. This CDR3 is built from 13 residues. Germline loops: CDR1 MGHRA, CDR2 YSYEKL. Trimming removed 4 bases at V and 2 bases at J, with 9 bases between. The CDR3 region is CASSPTETYEQYF. CDR3 coding DNA: TGCGCCAGCAGCCCCACCGAAACCTACGAGCAGTACTTC.

This clonotype was counted many times. The J gene is TRBJ1-2, the V gene TRBV7-3, with TRBD1 matching 11 bases. This CDR3 spans 15 amino acids. J lost 4 bases, V lost 5 bases, and 6 bases had no gene match. CDR1 is SGHTA and CDR2 is FQGTGA in the germline V gene. The CDR3 loop is CASSPRGQGVYGYTF. In nucleotides, the CDR3 is TGTGCCAGCAGCCCAAGGGGACAGGGGGTCTATGGCTACACCTTC.

V and J are TRBV27 and TRBJ1-1, with unresolved D. This CDR3 contains 15 residues. Trimming stripped 4 bases from V and 1 base from J, with 13 bases between. CDR1 and CDR2 from the germline V gene are MNHEY and SMNVEV (reference sequence). CDR3 region: CASSSLMRQNTEAFF. The CDR3 nucleotides are TGTGCCAGCAGTTCGCTAATGAGACAGAACACTGAAGCTTTCTTT.

This clonotype was recorded many times. The chain has TRBV5-6 and TRBJ2-5; TRBD1 agrees at 9 bases. Germline V lookup: CDR1 SGHDT, CDR2 YYEEEE. The CDR3 spans 17 residues. Unmatched junction bases numbered 15, after V lost 4 bases and J lost 5 bases. The CDR3 nucleotides read TGTGCCAGCAGCATGGGGACAGGGAGGGTTAAGGAGGAGACCCAGTACTTC. Amino acid sequence: CASSMGTGRVKEETQYF.

V and J are TRBV27 and TRBJ1-4; the D is unclear. Trimming shortened V by 5 bases and J by 1 base, and 20 bases separated the two germline ends. Germline-derived CDR1 and CDR2 are MNHEY and SMNVEV (reference sequence). The CDR3 extends over 18 amino acids. CDR3 bases: TGTGCCAGCAGTGACAATACCATATGGGAGAGAACTAATGAAAAACTGTTTTTT. Translated: CASSDNTIWERTNEKLFF.

This clonotype was seen ten or more times. The gene calls are TRBV7-9 and TRBJ2-6; D call uncertain. Germline V gene sequence: CDR1 SEHNR, CDR2 FQNEAQ (reference sequence). This CDR3 comprises 16 residues. Deletions cut 0 bases from V and 0 bases from J, with 6 bases between. CDR3 amino acids: CASSLASDSGANVLTF. The CDR3, as DNA: TGTGCCAGCAGCTTAGCGTCCGACTCTGGGGCCAACGTCCTGACTTTC.

This clonotype was picked up many times. The gene calls are TRBV18 and TRBJ2-6; D not resolved. CDR1 and CDR2 from the germline V gene are KGHSH and LQKENI. The ends were cut back, 2 bases at V and 11 bases at J, with 13 bases in the middle. This CDR3 contains 14 residues. CDR3 sequence reads: CASSPFQVADVLTF. The DNA of the CDR3 is TGTGCCAGCTCACCATTCCAGGTGGCTGACGTCCTGACTTTC.

This clonotype was counted a few times. V and J are TRBV5-4 and TRBJ2-1; TRBD2 agrees at 10 bases. Germline V gives CDR1 SGHNT, CDR2 YYREEE (reference sequence). J was trimmed by 4 bases and V by 3 bases; bases with no gene match: 7. There are 16 residues in the CDR3. The chain's CDR3 is CASSSSTSGIYNEQFF. DNA for the CDR3: TGTGCCAGCAGCTCGTCCACTAGCGGGATATACAATGAGCAGTTCTTC.

This clonotype was detected many times. The V call is TRBV20-1, the J call TRBJ2-7; the match to TRBD1 covers 8 bases. There are 14 residues in the CDR3. Germline assignment: CDR1 DFQATT and CDR2 SNEGSKA (reference sequence). Trimming took 6 bases from V and 4 from J; bases not matched to a gene: 11. In nucleotides, the CDR3 is TGCAGTGCGGACAGGGCTAGCCAGGGTTACGAGCAGTACTTC. It yields the protein CSADRASQGYEQYF.

In its sample, this clonotype was seen many times. V and J are TRBV27 and TRBJ2-3; tentatively, D is TRBD1 or TRBD2 (6 bases each). Looked up from germline, CDR1 is MNHEY and CDR2 is SMNVEV (reference sequence). With 6 bases removed from V and 4 bases from J, the gap between germline ends came to 14 bases. The CDR3 spans 14 residues. Written as DNA, the CDR3 is TGTGCCAGCAGAGCTGTAGGGGGGCCAGATACGCAGTATTTT. This sequence encodes CASRAVGGPDTQYF.

At least ten counts were recorded for this clonotype. The V call is TRBV29-1, the J call TRBJ2-1; D possibly corresponds to TRBD1 (5 bases). CDR1 and CDR2 from the germline V gene are SQVTM and ANQGSEA. This CDR3 is built from 17 residues. V was cut by 0 bases and J by 4 bases, with 19 bases left in between. The CDR3 spells CSVEDPLRGGPYNEQFF. The CDR3 bases are TGCAGCGTTGAAGATCCCCTTAGGGGCGGACCTTACAATGAGCAGTTCTTC.

This clonotype occurred many times. The V call is TRBV7-9, the J call TRBJ2-7; TRBD1 matches at 7 bases. Looked up from germline, CDR1 is SEHNR and CDR2 is FQNEAQ (reference sequence). This CDR3 comprises 14 residues. The V gene end was trimmed by 3 bases and the J gene end by 5 bases; junction bases not matched to a gene: 7. CDR3 sequence (DNA): TGTGCCAGCAGCTTTAAGGGGGCGCGGGACGAGCAGTACTTC. Its translation is CASSFKGARDEQYF.